This T cell receptor (beta chain) was captured by sequencing in a study of T-cell memory formation after mild COVID-19. As for the study in general: In these data, TCR clusters were largely donor specific.

Germline-derived CDR1 and CDR2 are SGHAT and FQNNGV. V shed 5 bases and J 4 bases; nucleotides not matched to a gene: 7. This CDR3 region has 14 residues. In this sample, this clonotype turned up a few times. TCRdb redid the calling of the 5' RACE reads with MiXCR, one entry per CDR3 protein. The table has approximately 560,000 distinct CDR3 sequences, 17% seen once. This sequence originates from an adult woman who had mild COVID-19 (a few samples of this study predate the infection). Cell type and time point are not known. V is TRBV11-2 and J is TRBJ1-1; 7 bases match TRBD1. Input material: PBMCs or a T cell subset sorted from them (not recorded which). Here the CDR3 DNA reads TGTGCCAGCAGCCTGGACAGGACGGGCACTGAAGCTTTCTTT. It specifies CASSLDRTGTEAFF.